This note documents a single TCR beta chain sequence. Per germline, CDR1 SGHTA and CDR2 FQGNSA. The CDR3 runs to 17 residues. V lost 5 bases, J lost 4 bases, and 13 bases stayed unmatched. The data stem from a study of blood T cell repertoires in COVID-19. Background on the study: Samples representing acute and convalescent COVID-19 were sourced from the United States, Italy and Spain. The cDNA or gDNA used as material had been derived from T cells, B-cell-depleted T cells, or PBMCs.

In the original processing: Amplification of reference gene primers was used by the study to estimate nucleated cell counts. Profiling relied on immunoSEQ multiplex PCR, and the TCRdb table lists in-frame clones only, not all of them. V and J calls and clone size are given by that table; D and trimming were obtained from the DNA. The data contain more than 400,000 clones, approximately 85% of them singletons. This chain uses TRBV7-2 with TRBJ1-3; 8 bases are a match to TRBD1. The TCR sequence derives from a human donor in a cohort sampled during active COVID-19. The material sequenced was peripheral blood. CDR3: CASSLGKTGARGNTIYF. For the CDR3, the DNA is TGTGCCAGCAGCCTTGGGAAGACAGGGGCGAGAGGAAACACCATATATTTT.